Sequencing of this TCR beta chain was carried out in a study of shared clonotypes between healthy human individuals. Overall study context: Per donor, three plates held CD4 naive cells, three held CD4 memory, two held CD8 naive and one held CD8 memory.

In its sample, this clone was seen once. Its antigen is unknown. Libraries were prepared by immunoSEQ multiplex PCR; TCRdb keeps only in-frame clonotypes and omits some of them. The table includes millions of clones, about 95% detected once. Study-wide findings and caveats: Compared with clonotypes that all four donors shared, non-shared clonotypes had lower generation probabilities.

Naive CD8 cells lacked CD45RO, underwent positive selection for CCR7 and left out terminally differentiated effector memory CD45RA+ cells. Input material: naive CD8+ T cells sorted from blood. This receptor was taken from a man aged 18 to 30 in good health.

The CDR3 protein is CASSSRTGLDGYTF. The CDR3 DNA follows: TGTGCCAGCAGCTCTCGGACAGGGTTGGATGGCTACACCTTC. The rearrangement joins TRBV13 to TRBJ1-2; 8 bases map to TRBD1. The CDR3 is made up of 14 amino acids. Trimming cost V 4 bases and J 6 bases; bases outside gene matches: 7. Germline CDR1 and CDR2: PRHDT and FYEKMQ (reference sequence).